These 9 T cell receptor beta chains were sequenced from one sample in a study of T cell responses to AZD1222 COVID-19 vaccine. Produced via immunoSEQ multiplex PCR; TCRdb's table is partial and in-frame only. The table includes 130,000 or so clones, roughly 93% detected once. The input for sequencing was peripheral blood, taken 28 days after the second AZD1222 dose. The receptors were gathered from an adult who received the AZD1222 COVID-19 vaccine.

The CDR3 DNA reads as TGTGCCAGCAGCCCTAGTCCCTACACAGATACGCAGTATTTT. It codes for CASSPSPYTDTQYF. V and J are TRBV21-1 and TRBJ2-3; the table assigns TRBD2, which was not confirmed against the DNA. TRBV21-1 corresponds to a pseudogene. The CDR3 contains 14 residues.

The chain joins TRBV28 to TRBJ2-1; 7 bases are shared with TRBD2. The germline V gene encodes CDR1 MDHEN and CDR2 SYDVKM. With V trimmed by 4 bases and J by 0 bases, 6 bases remained unmatched. The CDR3 sequence is 16 residues long. The CDR3 loop is CASSSLAASSYNEQFF. The CDR3 DNA reads TGTGCCAGCAGTTCCCTAGCGGCTAGCTCCTACAATGAGCAGTTCTTC.

The chain uses TRBV19 and TRBJ2-3; D might be TRBD2 (6 bases). V was trimmed by 4 bases and J by 4 bases, leaving 15 bases between them. This CDR3 has 15 residues. CDR1 and CDR2 from the germline V gene are LNHDA and SQIVND (reference sequence). The CDR3 reads CASSRRDPRADTQYF. CDR3 sequence (DNA): TGTGCCAGTAGTAGGAGGGACCCTAGGGCAGATACGCAGTATTTT. The full variable domain, with the rest looked up from reference TRBV19 and TRBJ2-3, is DGGITQSPKYLFRKEGQNVTLSCEQNLNHDAMYWYRQDPGQGLRLIYYSQIVNDFQKGDIAEGYSVSREKKESFPLTVTSAQKNPTAFYLCASSRRDPRADTQYFGPGTRLTVL.

Here the CDR3 reads CASSFYQGSYGYTF. DNA of the CDR3: TGTGCCAGCAGTTTCTATCAGGGTTCCTATGGCTACACCTTC. The chain combines TRBV27 with TRBJ1-2; perhaps TRBD1 as D (5 bases). Per the germline V gene, CDR1 is MNHEY and CDR2 is SMNVEV (reference sequence). The CDR3 totals 14 residues. V was pared by 3 bases and J by 4 bases, with 12 bases between.

The chain recombines TRBV7-2 with TRBJ2-5, with D hard to call. Germline-derived CDR1 and CDR2 are SGHTA and FQGNSA. The CDR3 has 12 amino acids. Trimming took 2 bases from V and 7 from J, leaving 8 bases between them. CDR3 protein: CASSLWAGTQYF. CDR3 DNA: TGTGCCAGCAGCTTATGGGCAGGGACCCAGTACTTC.

The rearrangement joins TRBV5-1 to TRBJ2-4; the match to TRBD2 covers 14 bases. Germline CDR1 is SGHRS and CDR2 is YFSETQ. V shed 4 bases and J 9 bases; nucleotides not matched to a gene: 6. This CDR3 is 15 amino acids long. The CDR3 here is CASSPGLAGGGIQYF. The CDR3 DNA sequence: TGCGCCAGCAGCCCAGGACTAGCGGGAGGAGGCATTCAGTACTTC.

The chain uses TRBV5-1 and TRBJ1-1; possible D gene TRBD1, 5 bases. The CDR3 totals 13 residues. The V gene lost 0 bases and the J gene lost 2 bases, with 5 bases spanning the gap. From germline, CDR1 is SGHRS and CDR2 YFSETQ. CDR3 DNA: TGCGCCAGCAGCTTGGGGGGCAACACTGAAGCTTTCTTT. Residues: CASSLGGNTEAFF.

This clone is a singleton in its sample. The V and J genes are TRBV13 and TRBJ2-5; 9 bases match TRBD2. The CDR3 spans 16 residues. Looked up from germline, CDR1 is PRHDT and CDR2 is FYEKMQ (reference sequence). The junction had 7 bases not matched to a gene; V was cut back by 4 bases and J by 1 base. The DNA for the CDR3 is TGTGCCAGCAGCTCTCGGACTAGCGCCGGCCAAGAGACCCAGTACTTC. Translation: CASSSRTSAGQETQYF.

The chain combines TRBV2 with TRBJ2-1; 8 nucleotides line up with TRBD2. This CDR3 contains 14 residues. Germline assignment: CDR1 SNHLY and CDR2 FYNNEI. Losses at the gene ends were 5 bases for V and 9 bases for J; bases not matched to a gene: 9. In nucleotides, the CDR3 is TGTGCCAGCAGTTCAGCGGGAGCGTGGAGTGAGCAGTTCTTC. It is translated as CASSSAGAWSEQFF.